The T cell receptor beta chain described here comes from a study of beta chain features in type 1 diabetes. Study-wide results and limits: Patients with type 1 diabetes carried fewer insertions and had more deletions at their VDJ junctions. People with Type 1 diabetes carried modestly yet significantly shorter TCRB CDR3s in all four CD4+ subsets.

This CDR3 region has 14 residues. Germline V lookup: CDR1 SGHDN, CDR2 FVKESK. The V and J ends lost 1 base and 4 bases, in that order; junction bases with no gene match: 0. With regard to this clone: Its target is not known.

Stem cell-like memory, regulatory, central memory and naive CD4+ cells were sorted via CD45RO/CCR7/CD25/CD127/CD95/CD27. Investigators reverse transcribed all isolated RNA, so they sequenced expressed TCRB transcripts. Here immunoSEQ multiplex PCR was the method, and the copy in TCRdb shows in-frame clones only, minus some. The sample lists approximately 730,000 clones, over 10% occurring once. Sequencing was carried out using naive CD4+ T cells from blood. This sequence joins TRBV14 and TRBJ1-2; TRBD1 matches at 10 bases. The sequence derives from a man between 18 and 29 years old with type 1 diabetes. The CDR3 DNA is TGTGCCAGCAGCCAAGGACAGGGGGCCTATGGCTACACCTTC. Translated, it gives CASSQGQGAYGYTF.